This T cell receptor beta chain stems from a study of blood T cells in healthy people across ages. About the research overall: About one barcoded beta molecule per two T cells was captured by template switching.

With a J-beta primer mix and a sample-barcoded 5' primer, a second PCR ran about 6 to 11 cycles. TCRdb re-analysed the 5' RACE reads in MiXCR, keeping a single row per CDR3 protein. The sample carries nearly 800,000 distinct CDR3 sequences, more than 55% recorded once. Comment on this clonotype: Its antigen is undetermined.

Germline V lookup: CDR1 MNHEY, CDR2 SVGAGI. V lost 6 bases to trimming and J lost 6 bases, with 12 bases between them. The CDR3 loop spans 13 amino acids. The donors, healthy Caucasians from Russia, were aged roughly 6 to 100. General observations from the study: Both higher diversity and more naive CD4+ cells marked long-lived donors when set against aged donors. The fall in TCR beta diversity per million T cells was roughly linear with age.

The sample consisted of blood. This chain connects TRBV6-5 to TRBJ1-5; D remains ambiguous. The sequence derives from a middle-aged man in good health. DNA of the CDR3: TGTGCCAGCAGCCCTCAGAAGGCTCAGCCCCAGCATTTT. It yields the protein CASSPQKAQPQHF.